These 13 T cell receptor beta chains originate from one sample sequenced in a study of T cells in Graves' hyperthyroidism and ophthalmopathy. The source material, RNA transcripts, was used to amplify TCR beta CDR3 regions. The HTBI primer set served for first-round RT-PCR of the TCR CDR3. TCRdb used MiXCR to reprocess the multiplex PCR reads, holding one entry per CDR3 protein. The profile shows 250,000 or so distinct CDR3 sequences, 15% of them singletons. The sample taken for sequencing was blood. Receptors originate from a woman in her forties or fifties with Graves' hyperthyroidism that later progressed to Graves' ophthalmopathy.

The table lists this clonotype with many counts. This rearrangement joins TRBV20-1 to TRBJ2-1; 7 positions match TRBD2. V dropped 5 bases and J dropped 3; count of bases not matched to a gene: 7. Germline V gene lookup returns CDR1 DFQATT and CDR2 SNEGSKA (reference sequence). The length of the CDR3 is 14 residues. The CDR3 protein is CSAGGGLSYNEQFF. CDR3 nucleotides: TGCAGTGCTGGGGGAGGGCTAAGCTACAATGAGCAGTTCTTC.

This clonotype has at least ten counts. The rearrangement joins TRBV2 to TRBJ2-3, with TRBD1 as a possible D gene (7 bases). The CDR3 runs to 14 residues. Trimming left V 5 bases short and J 4 bases short, with 13 bases between. In germline, CDR1 is SNHLY, CDR2 FYNNEI. CDR3 region: CASSRQGGPDTQYF. In DNA form, the CDR3 reads TGTGCCAGCAGTCGACAGGGAGGCCCAGATACGCAGTATTTT.

This clonotype was seen repeatedly, ten times or more. The chain recombines TRBV15 with TRBJ2-7; D is unclear. There are 15 residues in the CDR3. CDR1 and CDR2 (germline): LNHNV, YYDKDF (reference sequence). V lost 0 bases and J 6 bases, leaving 15 bases between the germline ends. The CDR3 DNA follows: TGTGCCACCAGCAGAGATTTGGCGGTCCCCTCCGAGCAGTACTTC. It translates to CATSRDLAVPSEQYF.

This clonotype was detected ten times or more. V is TRBV27 and J is TRBJ1-6; TRBD1 aligns across 8 bases. This CDR3 region has 15 residues. Per the germline V gene, CDR1 is MNHEY and CDR2 is SMNVEV (reference sequence). The V and J ends lost 5 bases and 5 bases, in that order; junction bases with no gene match: 5. CDR3 sequence reads: CASSVGTGHNSPLHF. The CDR3 DNA reads TGTGCCAGCAGTGTCGGGACAGGTCATAATTCACCCCTCCACTTT.

This clonotype was seen repeatedly, ten times or more. The chain employs TRBV11-2 and TRBJ1-2; D remains ambiguous. The CDR3 consists of 14 residues. Germline V CDR1 and CDR2: SGHAT, FQNNGV. The ends were cut back, 1 base at V and 2 bases at J, with 8 bases in the middle. CDR3 sequence (DNA): TGTGCCAGCAGCTTAGGCCACAGAAACTATGGCTACACCTTC. This translates into CASSLGHRNYGYTF.

This clonotype was detected many times. This chain links TRBV18 with TRBJ2-7; 11 positions match TRBD2. The CDR3 contains 17 residues. The V gene's germline CDR1 is KGHSH and CDR2 LQKENI. V trimming: 6 bases; J trimming: 5 bases; junction bases outside the gene matches: 15. CDR3 protein: CASSEYSSGRAKDEQYF. The CDR3, as DNA: TGTGCCAGCTCCGAATATAGTAGCGGGAGGGCCAAGGACGAGCAGTACTTC. Full variable domain (missing parts from reference TRBV18 and TRBJ2-7): NAGVMQNPRHLVRRRGQEARLRCSPMKGHSHVYWYRQLPEEGLKFMVYLQKENIIDESGMPKERFSAEFPKEGPSILRIQQVVRGDSAAYFCASSEYSSGRAKDEQYFGPGTRLTVT.

The chain couples TRBV19 to TRBJ2-3, with 14 bases that match TRBD2. CDR1 is LNHDA and CDR2 is SQIVND in the germline V gene (reference sequence). There are 14 residues in the CDR3. The J segment lost 11 bases and the V segment lost 4 bases, leaving 5 bases of the junction unmatched. CDR3 nucleotides: TGTGCCAGTAGTAGGGGACTAGCGGGAGTAGTGCAGTATTTT. Translating it yields CASSRGLAGVVQYF.

This clonotype was seen ten or more times. This sequence joins TRBV28 and TRBJ2-1; TRBD2 matches at 10 bases. V gave up 3 bases and J gave up 7 bases; unmatched junction bases: 6. The CDR3 is 15 amino acids. Germline assignment: CDR1 MDHEN and CDR2 SYDVKM. The CDR3 loop reads CASSLSSGRGNEQFF. CDR3 bases: TGTGCCAGCAGTTTGTCCAGCGGGAGGGGTAATGAGCAGTTCTTC.

This clonotype was recorded at least ten times. V is TRBV7-9 and J is TRBJ2-1; the D gene is possibly TRBD2 (5 bases). The CDR3 is 14 residues long. V dropped 5 bases and J dropped 10 bases, with 18 bases sitting between them. The V gene's germline CDR1 is SEHNR and CDR2 FQNEAQ (reference sequence). For the CDR3, the DNA is TGTGCCAGCAGCCCCTTGGCGACTGTAGCGGAGCAGTTCTTC. It codes for CASSPLATVAEQFF.

This clonotype has a handful of counts. The rearrangement joins TRBV19 to TRBJ2-2; TRBD2 matches 8 bases. CDR1 is LNHDA and CDR2 is SQIVND in the germline V gene (reference sequence). Trimming cost V 9 bases and J 9 bases; bases outside gene matches: 6. The CDR3 has 12 amino acids. CDR3 sequence (DNA): TGTGCCAGCGGACTAGCAGGGCGGGAGCTGTTTTTT. It specifies CASGLAGRELFF.

This clonotype has ten or more counts. The gene calls are TRBV28 and TRBJ1-5; D unclear. V was cut by 5 bases and J by 1 base, with 12 bases left in between. Germline CDR1 is MDHEN and CDR2 is SYDVKM. The length of the CDR3 is 15 residues. This CDR3 reads CASSKQGPSNQPQHF. CDR3 coding DNA: TGTGCCAGCAGTAAGCAAGGCCCGAGCAATCAGCCCCAGCATTTT.

The chain links TRBV5-1 to TRBJ1-2; D not certain. The CDR3 consists of 16 residues. Germline CDR1 reads SGHRS; CDR2 reads YFSETQ. The V end lost 4 bases, the J end lost 0 bases, and 16 bases lay between the germline ends. The CDR3: CASSELAGGPNYGYTF. Here the CDR3 DNA reads TGCGCCAGCAGCGAGTTAGCGGGCGGACCTAACTATGGCTACACCTTC. Full variable domain (rest looked up from reference TRBV5-1 and TRBJ1-2): KAGVTQTPRYLIKTRGQQVTLSCSPISGHRSVSWYQQTPGQGLQFLFEYFSETQRNKGNFPGRFSGRQFSNSRSEMNVSTLELGDSALYLCASSELAGGPNYGYTFGSGTRLTVV.

This clonotype was seen at least ten times. The rearrangement links TRBV29-1 to TRBJ2-1; D may be TRBD1 (6 bases). The CDR3 consists of 10 residues. Germline CDR1 and CDR2: SQVTM and ANQGSEA. V lost 7 bases and J 5 bases, leaving 6 bases between the germline ends. The CDR3 spells CSGTDNEQFF. As DNA, the CDR3 is TGCAGCGGGACAGACAATGAGCAGTTCTTC.